Below, 29 T cell receptor beta chains from the same sample are listed, as sequenced in a study of TIL therapy for anti-PD-1-resistant metastatic lung cancer. Sequencing used immunoSEQ v3. The assay was immunoSEQ multiplex PCR, and TCRdb's table has in-frame clones only and misses some. The sample has about 21,000 clones; just over 70% are singletons. This sample's time point: pre-treatment sample, taken before nivolumab and TIL therapy. The specimen was blood, collected at baseline. These receptors originate from a person aged 25-85 years with non-small cell lung cancer.

The chain combines TRBV23-1 with TRBJ2-3; D gene ambiguous. TRBV23-1 is annotated as an ORF whose role is uncertain. V lost 8 bases, J lost 4 bases, and 10 bases lay in between. The CDR3 sequence is 12 residues long. CDR3 sequence: CASSQRSDTQYF. CDR3 nucleotides: TGCGCCAGCTCCCAAAGGTCAGATACGCAGTATTTT.

Written as DNA, the CDR3 is TGTGCCAGCAGTTTTCGGCGGGAAGAGACCCAGTACTTC. Translated, it gives CASSFRREETQYF. This chain links TRBV27 with TRBJ2-5; perhaps TRBD2 as D (5 bases). Looked up from germline, CDR1 is MNHEY and CDR2 is SMNVEV (reference sequence). The CDR3 runs to 13 residues. Trimming took 3 bases from V and 3 from J, leaving 8 bases between them.

The chain recombines TRBV5-1 with TRBJ2-3; D might be TRBD2 (6 bases). CDR1 is SGHRS and CDR2 is YFSETQ in the germline V gene. CDR3 size: 14 residues. Trimming took off 2 bases at V and 6 bases at J, with 13 bases between the two ends. This CDR3 is CASSFDSAGDTQYF. For the CDR3, the DNA is TGCGCCAGCAGCTTCGACTCCGCGGGGGATACGCAGTATTTT.

Points on this clone: This specimen includes other DNA sequences encoding the same CDR3. J is TRBJ2-5 and V is TRBV5-6; D uncertain. Germline V CDR1 and CDR2: SGHDT, YYEEEE. V dropped 1 base and J dropped 4 bases, with 2 bases sitting between them. This CDR3 contains 11 residues. The CDR3 region is CASSLRETQYF. The CDR3 DNA sequence: TGTGCCAGCAGCTTGAGAGAGACCCAGTACTTC.

The gene calls are TRBV12-3 or TRBV12-4 and TRBJ1-1; D gene uncertain. CDR3 length equals 13 residues. V lost 5 bases, J lost 6 bases, and 13 bases lay in between. In DNA, the CDR3 is TGTGCCAGCAGTGTCAGCGGGGAGGCTGAAGCTTTCTTT. It encodes CASSVSGEAEAFF.

This clone came up once. The rearrangement links TRBV7-9 to TRBJ1-1; 10 bases map to TRBD1. Trimming at V came to 4 bases and at J to 11 bases, leaving 10 bases not matched to a gene. CDR3 length equals 14 residues. Germline CDR1 and CDR2: SEHNR and FQNEAQ (reference sequence). The CDR3 DNA sequence: TGTGCCAGCAGCTGGGGACAGGGGCGGCCCTGGGCTTTCTTT. Translated, it gives CASSWGQGRPWAFF.

In this sample, this clone turned up once. The chain recombines TRBV5-1 with TRBJ2-2; a possible D gene is TRBD2 (6 bases). The CDR3 consists of 16 residues. Trimming removed 0 bases from V and 2 bases from J, with 11 bases in between. CDR1 is SGHRS, CDR2 YFSETQ, per germline. This CDR3 reads CASSLVGGLNTGELFF. CDR3 bases: TGCGCCAGCAGCTTGGTGGGGGGTCTCAACACCGGGGAGCTGTTTTTT.

The V gene is TRBV5-6, the J gene TRBJ2-7, with 8 positions matching TRBD2. Germline loops: CDR1 SGHDT, CDR2 YYEEEE. Trimming at V came to 2 bases and at J to 5 bases, leaving 6 bases not matched to a gene. The CDR3 covers 14 residues. CDR3 residues: CASSFGGRWDEQYF. CDR3 DNA sequence: TGTGCCAGCAGCTTCGGCGGGAGGTGGGACGAGCAGTACTTC.

The chain is built from TRBV12-3 or TRBV12-4 and TRBJ2-2; D might be TRBD2 (5 bases). V was clipped by 7 bases and J by 4 bases, with 10 bases between them. The CDR3 has 13 residues. The chain's CDR3 is CASTRSGTGELFF. The CDR3 DNA sequence: TGTGCCAGCACCCGAAGCGGCACCGGGGAGCTGTTTTTT.

This clone occurred a few times. This chain links TRBV24-1 with TRBJ2-3; possible D gene TRBD2, 6 bases. This CDR3 comprises 14 residues. Germline V gene data show CDR1 as KGHDR and CDR2 as SFDVKD. V lost 4 bases and J lost 4, with 11 bases in between. CDR3 sequence (DNA): TGTGCCACCAGTGAATCCGGGACTCCAGATACGCAGTATTTT. As protein: CATSESGTPDTQYF.

This clone has a handful of counts. The chain combines TRBV7-9 with TRBJ2-5, with D possibly matching TRBD1 (6 bases). V gave up 5 bases and J gave up 1 base, with 14 bases separating them. The CDR3 has 15 residues. Germline assignment: CDR1 SEHNR and CDR2 FQNEAQ (reference sequence). In DNA form, the CDR3 reads TGTGCCAGCAGCCCCCGCAGGGGTTTCCAAGAGACCCAGTACTTC. Translation gives CASSPRRGFQETQYF.

This clone was recorded only once. This chain connects TRBV20-1 to TRBJ2-7, with a weak D call TRBD1 (6 bases). This CDR3 has 13 amino acids. CDR1 and CDR2 (germline): DFQATT, SNEGSKA (reference sequence). Between the trimmed V and J ends, which lost 3 bases and 5 bases, there was a span of 14 bases. The CDR3 is CSASRQGIDEQYF. CDR3 in DNA: TGCAGTGCTAGTCGGCAGGGGATCGACGAGCAGTACTTC.

The chain uses TRBV12-3 or TRBV12-4 and TRBJ2-5; D unclear. Trimming removed 7 bases at V and 4 bases at J, with 13 bases between. The CDR3 extends over 13 amino acids. Here the CDR3 DNA reads TGTGCCAGCACGGGCGACCTGACAGAGACCCAGTACTTC. Translation gives CASTGDLTETQYF.

The chain has TRBV27 and TRBJ2-2; the match to TRBD1 covers 11 bases. Losses at the gene ends were 3 bases for V and 9 bases for J; bases not matched to a gene: 9. The CDR3 covers 16 residues. CDR1 and CDR2 from the germline V gene are MNHEY and SMNVEV (reference sequence). The chain's CDR3 is CASSFRDRGGSRELFF. DNA for the CDR3: TGTGCCAGCAGTTTTCGGGACAGGGGGGGTTCCAGGGAGCTGTTTTTT.

The chain combines TRBV21-1 with TRBJ1-2; TRBD1 is taken as the D call from the table, unchecked against the DNA. TRBV21-1 is described as a pseudogene. The CDR3 is 18 amino acids. The CDR3, as DNA: TGTGCCAGCAGCAAAGAAGATCAAGGGACAGGGGGCTACTATGGCTACACCTTC. It encodes CASSKEDQGTGGYYGYTF.

The chain uses TRBV2 and TRBJ2-7, with TRBD1 identical over 8 bases. V lost 10 bases to trimming and J lost 2 bases; unmatched junction nucleotides: 13. Germline V gene sequence: CDR1 SNHLY, CDR2 FYNNEI. The CDR3 has 15 amino acids. The CDR3 bases are TGTGCCACAGGCCCAGGGGGCTCCAGGACCTACGAGCAGTACGTC. This translates into CATGPGGSRTYEQYV.

J is TRBJ2-1 and V is TRBV7-2; either TRBD1 or TRBD2 may fit D (5 bases each). V lost 5 bases and J 10 bases, leaving 24 bases between the germline ends. CDR1 and CDR2 (germline): SGHTA, FQGNSA. The CDR3 spans 16 residues. This CDR3 is CASSASRGPTLREQFF. The CDR3 bases are TGTGCCAGCAGCGCCTCCCGGGGACCGACTCTTCGGGAGCAGTTCTTC.

Of note for this clone: A read error may account for a junction end that differs from germline. This sequence joins TRBV14 and TRBJ2-1; 10 bases line up with TRBD2. Germline loops: CDR1 SGHDN, CDR2 FVKESK. The CDR3 covers 17 residues. The CDR3 nucleotides read TGTGCCAGCAGCCCGGTTAGCGGGAGGTTGTCCTCCAATGAGCAGTTCTTC. Translation: CASSPVSGRLSSNEQFF.

The V gene is TRBV6-4, the J gene TRBJ2-3; TRBD2 is a possible D gene (6 bases). The CDR3 loop spans 17 amino acids. CDR1 and CDR2 from the germline V gene are MRHNA and SNTAGT. The V and J ends lost 0 bases and 2 bases respectively, with 15 bases between them. CDR3 sequence reads: CASSDSMIGGHTDTQYF. CDR3 DNA: TGTGCCAGCAGTGACTCGATGATTGGAGGGCACACAGATACGCAGTATTTT.

The table lists this clone with a count of one. The V and J genes are TRBV7-2 and TRBJ2-7; D ambiguous. Looked up from germline, CDR1 is SGHTA and CDR2 is FQGNSA. The CDR3 loop spans 13 amino acids. The V and J ends lost 1 base and 4 bases respectively, with 8 bases between them. The CDR3 region is CASSLGRKYEQYV. The CDR3 DNA reads as TGTGCCAGCAGCTTAGGCAGGAAATACGAGCAGTACGTC.

The chain recombines TRBV14 with TRBJ2-3; 7 bases match TRBD1. This CDR3 has 16 amino acids. Germline V gene sequence: CDR1 SGHDN, CDR2 FVKESK. V trimming: 6 bases; J trimming: 2 bases; junction bases outside the gene matches: 11. The CDR3 spells CASSPWTGLNTDTQYF. The CDR3 coding sequence is TGTGCCAGCAGTCCGTGGACAGGCCTAAACACAGATACGCAGTATTTT.

For the CDR3, the DNA is TGTGCCAGTCAGAAGACTAGCGGCCCCCTGGACACCGCGAATGAGCAGTTCTTC. Translated, it gives CASQKTSGPLDTANEQFF. The V and J genes are TRBV21-1 and TRBJ2-1; the listed D gene, TRBD2, was not tested against the DNA. TRBV21-1 is given as a pseudogene. The CDR3 is 18 amino acids.

V is TRBV6-2 or TRBV6-3 and J is TRBJ2-7; tentative D call: TRBD2 (5 bases). Per the germline V gene, CDR1 is MNHEY and CDR2 is SVGEGT. The CDR3 runs to 14 residues. Trimming shortened V by 4 bases and J by 0 bases, and 10 bases separated the two germline ends. The CDR3 region is CASSFGVPSYEQYF. The DNA for the CDR3 is TGTGCCAGCAGTTTCGGGGTCCCCTCCTACGAGCAGTACTTC.

This sequence joins TRBV10-2 and TRBJ2-7; D is tentatively TRBD1 or TRBD2 (5 bases each). With 6 bases removed from V and 7 bases from J, the gap between germline ends came to 19 bases. CDR3 length: 14 residues. Germline loops: CDR1 WSHSY, CDR2 SAAADI. The DNA of the CDR3 is TGCGCCAGCAGCGCCGGACTGGGGGTGGGAGAGCAGTACTTC. It translates to CASSAGLGVGEQYF.

This clone is a singleton in its sample. The chain has TRBV15 and TRBJ1-1; 11 bases map to TRBD1. CDR1 and CDR2 from the germline V gene are LNHNV and YYDKDF (reference sequence). V lost 8 bases, J lost 5 bases, and 10 bases stayed unmatched. The CDR3 extends over 15 amino acids. The CDR3 spells CATGDIGQGATEAFF. The CDR3 bases are TGTGCCACCGGAGATATCGGACAGGGGGCGACTGAAGCTTTCTTT.

A few counts support this clone. V gene TRBV2 combines with J gene TRBJ1-6; no clear D. Per the germline V gene, CDR1 is SNHLY and CDR2 is FYNNEI. V gave up 7 bases and J gave up 10 bases, with 17 bases separating them. The CDR3 is 14 amino acids. DNA of the CDR3: TGTGCCAGCATGAGAGAAGAGGGTAACTCACCCCTCCACTTT. As protein: CASMREEGNSPLHF.

The rearrangement joins TRBV29-1 to TRBJ1-1, with D possibly matching TRBD1 (5 bases). V was cut by 3 bases and J by 4 bases, with 15 bases left in between. The CDR3 is 14 amino acids. CDR1 is SQVTM, CDR2 ANQGSEA, per germline. The DNA of the CDR3 is TGCAGCGTTGATGCGAGTAGGGGACCCACTGAAGCTTTCTTT. This codes for CSVDASRGPTEAFF.

This clone is judged medium-sized. The chain links TRBV12-3 or TRBV12-4 to TRBJ1-5; D unresolved. The CDR3 spans 13 residues. Trimming shortened V by 3 bases and J by 6 bases, and 9 bases separated the two germline ends. The CDR3 region is CASSLLEAQPQHF. For the CDR3, the DNA is TGTGCCAGCAGTTTGTTGGAAGCTCAGCCCCAGCATTTT.

V gene TRBV13 combines with J gene TRBJ2-7, with no clear D. The CDR3 length is 14 residues. Trimming removed 5 bases at V and 1 base at J, with 12 bases between. In germline, CDR1 is PRHDT, CDR2 FYEKMQ (reference sequence). The CDR3: CASSPKPLSYEQYF. In DNA, the CDR3 is TGTGCCAGCAGCCCCAAACCTCTTTCCTACGAGCAGTACTTC.